The 27 T cell receptor beta chains below come from one sample, sequenced in a study of blood T cells in healthy people across ages. With a J-beta primer mix and a sample-barcoded 5' primer, a second PCR ran about 6 to 11 cycles. Via MiXCR, TCRdb re-called the 5' RACE reads, giving one row per CDR3 protein. This sample yields over 1,200,000 distinct CDR3 sequences, of which roughly 64% are seen a single time; approximately 7% belongs to the top ten. The sample comprised blood. The source of these receptors is a young man in good health.

This clonotype was counted a few times. The V gene is TRBV12-3 or TRBV12-4, the J gene TRBJ2-1; TRBD2 agrees at 7 bases. V was clipped by 7 bases and J by 1 base; unmatched bases: 4. The CDR3 covers 14 residues. CDR3 nucleotide sequence: TGTGCCAGCACCGCTAGCGGTTCCTACAATGAGCAGTTCTTC. It specifies CASTASGSYNEQFF.

The chain joins TRBV7-9 to TRBJ2-1; the D is unclear. Between the trimmed V and J ends, which lost 4 bases and 6 bases, there was a span of 13 bases. The germline V gene has CDR1 SEHNR and CDR2 FQNEAQ (reference sequence). The CDR3 has 14 amino acids. CDR3 in amino acids: CASSWVVSSNEQFF. The CDR3 bases are TGTGCCAGCAGCTGGGTAGTGTCGTCCAATGAGCAGTTCTTC.

V usage is TRBV6-2 or TRBV6-3 and J usage is TRBJ2-5; D remains unclear. The J call may be incorrect, as the DNA end agrees better with TRBJ2-7. Germline CDR1 reads MNHEY; CDR2 reads SVGEGT. This CDR3 spans 12 amino acids. This chain's CDR3 is CASSYDGSEQYF. For the CDR3, the DNA is TGTGCCAGCAGTTACGATGGGTCCGAGCAGTACTTC.

The CDR3 DNA follows: TGCAGCGTTGGGACTAGCGGGGCCTACAATGAGCAGTTCTTC. Protein product: CSVGTSGAYNEQFF. The chain is built from TRBV29-1 and TRBJ2-1; TRBD2 matches at 12 bases. Germline V lookup: CDR1 SQVTM, CDR2 ANQGSEA. V was pared by 4 bases and J by 2 bases, with 0 bases of the junction left unmatched. The CDR3 sequence is 14 residues long.

This clonotype was seen only a few times. The V and J genes are TRBV28 and TRBJ2-1; D remains unclear. V gave up 3 bases and J gave up 5 bases, with 5 bases separating them. Germline loops: CDR1 MDHEN, CDR2 SYDVKM. This CDR3 spans 12 amino acids. The CDR3 reads CASSFRHNEQFF. CDR3 nucleotides: TGTGCCAGCAGTTTTCGACACAATGAGCAGTTCTTC.

The chain links TRBV12-5 to TRBJ2-3; no reliable D call. Trimming took 0 bases from V and 3 from J, leaving 28 bases between them. The CDR3 contains 21 residues. Germline V gene data show CDR1 as LGHNT and CDR2 as FRNRAP. CDR3 in DNA: TGTGCTAGTGGTTTGGTAGACCCCACCCAGGACCAACCAATACAGACAGATACGCAGTATTTT. This translates into CASGLVDPTQDQPIQTDTQYF. Combining the CDR3 with reference TRBV12-5 and TRBJ2-3 gives the whole variable domain DARVTQTPRHKVTEMGQEVTMRCQPILGHNTVFWYRQTMMQGLELLAYFRNRAPLDDSGMPKDRFSAEMPDATLATLKIQPSEPRDSAVYFCASGLVDPTQDQPIQTDTQYFGPGTRLTVL.

This clonotype was seen a few times. The rearrangement uses TRBV4-1 and TRBJ2-1, with TRBD2 matching over 9 bases. There are 15 residues in the CDR3. With V trimmed by 4 bases and J by 8 bases, 9 bases remained unmatched. Per germline, CDR1 MGHRA and CDR2 YSYEKL. The CDR3 bases are TGCGCCAGCAGCCGTGCGGGGGGGCCGGTCGATGAGCAGTTCTTC. The encoded protein is CASSRAGGPVDEQFF.

This clonotype was picked up a small number of times. V and J are TRBV15 and TRBJ2-1; 8 bases are shared with TRBD2. The germline V gene encodes CDR1 LNHNV and CDR2 YYDKDF (reference sequence). The V segment lost 5 bases and the J segment 3 bases; nucleotides outside the gene matches: 9. The CDR3 is made up of 16 amino acids. The CDR3 DNA is TGTGCCACCAGCCCATTGGGTAGCGGGGTCTACAATGAGCAGTTCTTC. Protein product: CATSPLGSGVYNEQFF.

The chain is built from TRBV4-2 and TRBJ1-2; D perhaps matches TRBD1 (6 bases). The germline gives CDR1 LGHNA, CDR2 YNFKEQ. This CDR3 has 14 amino acids. Deletions cut 3 bases from V and 8 bases from J, with 16 bases between. The CDR3 sequence: CASSQIDRTEGYTF. CDR3 DNA: TGTGCCAGCAGCCAGATAGACAGGACCGAGGGCTACACCTTC.

The gene calls are TRBV6-2 or TRBV6-3 and TRBJ2-1; D is unresolved. Germline lookup yields CDR1 MNHEY and CDR2 SVGEGT. Trimming pared 0 bases from V and 15 bases from J, leaving 15 bases between. The CDR3 has 13 amino acids. CDR3 nucleotides: TGTGCCAGCAGTTACTCGTTAAGTAGAGATCCGTTCTTC. Protein: CASSYSLSRDPFF.

The chain joins TRBV18 to TRBJ2-1; 7 bases fit TRBD1. Germline lookup yields CDR1 KGHSH and CDR2 LQKENI. Trimming cost V 5 bases and J 9 bases; bases outside gene matches: 7. CDR3 length: 13 amino acids. The CDR3 coding sequence is TGTGCCAGCTCAGTCGACAGGGTGGGTGAGCAGTTCTTC. Translation gives CASSVDRVGEQFF.

This clonotype was counted between two and nine times. The V call is TRBV6-6, the J call TRBJ2-1; tentative D call: TRBD2 (6 bases). Germline lookup yields CDR1 MNHNY and CDR2 SVGAGI (reference sequence). This CDR3 contains 13 residues. V was trimmed by 6 bases and J by 6 bases, leaving 12 bases between them. DNA for the CDR3: TGTGCCAGCAGAAACCAGGGAGGCAATGAGCAGTTCTTC. Encoded protein: CASRNQGGNEQFF.

The sample holds one count of this clonotype. The rearrangement links TRBV15 to TRBJ1-2, with D unresolved. Germline-derived CDR1 and CDR2 are LNHNV and YYDKDF (reference sequence). This CDR3 has 16 amino acids. The ends were cut back, 0 bases at V and 4 bases at J, with 15 bases in the middle. This chain's CDR3 is CATSRDGLSGFYGYTF. CDR3 sequence (DNA): TGTGCCACCAGCAGAGATGGTTTATCGGGATTCTATGGCTACACCTTC.

This clonotype was detected a few times. V is TRBV7-2 and J is TRBJ2-7; 11 bases match TRBD2. V lost 4 bases to trimming and J lost 1 base; unmatched junction nucleotides: 3. The CDR3 has 15 amino acids. Germline CDR1 is SGHTA and CDR2 is FQGNSA. The CDR3 spells CASSYLAGGSYEQYF. In DNA form, the CDR3 reads TGTGCCAGCAGCTATCTAGCGGGAGGATCCTACGAGCAGTACTTC.

There are a few counts of this clonotype. The chain has TRBV6-5 and TRBJ2-7; D gene uncertain. This CDR3 has 13 residues. V was trimmed by 2 bases and J by 4 bases, leaving 9 bases between them. CDR1 and CDR2 (germline): MNHEY, SVGAGI. The CDR3 reads CASSYRAEYEQYF. CDR3 bases: TGTGCCAGCAGTTACAGGGCAGAGTACGAGCAGTACTTC.

A remark on this clonotype: At one end the junction does not follow the germline gene, possibly because of a read error. This CDR3 is CASSQGQGKYIQYF. The CDR3 DNA is TGTGCCAGCAGCCAGGGACAGGGCAAATACATTCAGTACTTC. The chain employs TRBV7-2 and TRBJ2-4, with 9 nucleotides matching TRBD1. This CDR3 spans 14 amino acids. The germline gives CDR1 SGHTA, CDR2 FQGNSA.

The J gene is TRBJ2-1, the V gene TRBV15; D gene unclear. The CDR3 has 16 residues. Germline lookup yields CDR1 LNHNV and CDR2 YYDKDF (reference sequence). The V and J ends lost 9 bases and 0 bases respectively, with 18 bases between them. CDR3 nucleotide sequence: TGTGCCACGACCTTGTGGGCGGAATCCTCCTACAATGAGCAGTTCTTC. Translating gives CATTLWAESSYNEQFF.

Details on this clonotype: At one of its ends the junction is not consistent with the germline gene, which may arise from a read error. The CDR3: CASNQEGELAAYNSYNEQFF. The CDR3 DNA follows: TGCGCCAGCAACCAAGAAGGTGAACTAGCGGCTTACAACTCCTACAATGAGCAGTTCTTC. The rearrangement links TRBV4-1 to TRBJ2-1, with 8 bases lining up with TRBD2. CDR1 and CDR2 (germline): MGHRA, YSYEKL. This CDR3 contains 20 residues.

J is TRBJ2-1 and V is TRBV6-5; D remains unclear. The CDR3 has 12 amino acids. Per the germline V gene, CDR1 is MNHEY and CDR2 is SVGAGI. Trimming cost V 5 bases and J 8 bases, with 10 bases left between them. CDR3 residues: CASSPPGYEQFF. CDR3 sequence (DNA): TGTGCCAGCAGTCCTCCGGGCTATGAGCAGTTCTTC.

The chain joins TRBV6-6 to TRBJ2-3, with D possibly being TRBD2 (6 bases). The CDR3 is 15 amino acids. V was pared by 0 bases and J by 8 bases, with 15 bases between. CDR1 MNHNY and CDR2 SVGAGI come from the germline V gene (reference sequence). For the CDR3, the DNA is TGTGCCAGCAGTTACTCGAGTTCGGGAGAAGGTACGCAGTATTTT. Its protein product is CASSYSSSGEGTQYF.

This clonotype was found a few times. The J gene is TRBJ1-6, the V gene TRBV7-2; D may be TRBD1 (6 bases). Germline lookup yields CDR1 SGHTA and CDR2 FQGNSA. The CDR3 is 14 residues long. V gave up 1 base and J gave up 10 bases, with 11 bases separating them. The CDR3 nucleotides are TGTGCCAGCAGCTTAGACGGGGGCGGATCACCCCTCCACTTT. Protein sequence: CASSLDGGGSPLHF.

The rearrangement joins TRBV29-1 to TRBJ2-7; possibly TRBD1 for D (5 bases). The CDR3 totals 15 residues. V gave up 3 bases and J gave up 0 bases, with 15 bases separating them. CDR1 and CDR2 from the germline V gene are SQVTM and ANQGSEA. CDR3 sequence: CSVELKHRPSYEQYF. CDR3 bases: TGCAGCGTTGAGCTTAAGCACAGGCCCTCCTACGAGCAGTACTTC.

This clonotype was observed a handful of times. V gene TRBV10-1 combines with J gene TRBJ2-5; 8 bases are shared with TRBD1. The germline V gene encodes CDR1 WNHNN and CDR2 SYGVQD (reference sequence). Unmatched junction bases numbered 0, after V lost 4 bases and J lost 2 bases. There are 13 residues in the CDR3. Here the CDR3 reads CASSGDRQETQYF. The CDR3 nucleotides read TGCGCCAGCAGTGGGGACAGGCAAGAGACCCAGTACTTC.

The chain is built from TRBV15 and TRBJ2-7, with 10 bases identical to TRBD1. The J segment lost 2 bases and the V segment lost 2 bases, leaving 3 bases of the junction unmatched. This CDR3 comprises 15 residues. Germline CDR1 is LNHNV and CDR2 is YYDKDF (reference sequence). The CDR3 here is CATSRPDRGTYEQYF. The CDR3 nucleotides read TGTGCCACCAGCAGACCGGACAGGGGGACCTACGAGCAGTACTTC.

The chain is built from TRBV7-6 and TRBJ1-1, with 9 bases fitting TRBD1. CDR1 SGHVS and CDR2 FNYEAQ come from the germline V gene. V was pared by 5 bases and J by 5 bases, with 21 bases of the junction left unmatched. The CDR3 has 19 amino acids. For the CDR3, the DNA is TGTGCCAGCAGCCCGAAATCCCGGGACAGGGTTCAGAAAGAAACTGAAGCTTTCTTT. It codes for CASSPKSRDRVQKETEAFF.

The V and J genes are TRBV20-1 and TRBJ2-7; the D call may be TRBD1 or TRBD2 (5 bases each). Germline CDR1 reads DFQATT; CDR2 reads SNEGSKA (reference sequence). The CDR3 length is 15 residues. V lost 1 base, J lost 3 bases, and 16 bases lay in between. CDR3 coding DNA: TGCAGTGCTAGAGCCTCCCGGGACGGAGGCTACGAGCAGTACTTC. This sequence encodes CSARASRDGGYEQYF.

The V and J genes are TRBV27 and TRBJ2-1; TRBD1 or TRBD2 may be the D gene (6 bases each). The CDR3 sequence is 14 residues long. The germline gives CDR1 MNHEY, CDR2 SMNVEV (reference sequence). Trimming cost V 2 bases and J 8 bases, with 13 bases left between them. CDR3 nucleotide sequence: TGTGCCAGCAGTTTAGGGGGGCGCCCGGATGAGCAGTTCTTC. It is translated as CASSLGGRPDEQFF.